This T cell receptor beta chain was documented in a study of blood T cells in healthy people across ages. Study findings and constraints: Aged donors had fewer naive CD4+ cells and lower diversity than long-lived donors. TCR beta diversity per million T cells fell roughly linearly with age.

This clonotype was counted a single time. Its cognate antigen is unknown. The use of a sample-barcoded 5' primer and a J-beta primer mix characterized a second PCR of roughly 6 to 11 cycles. Tagging of each cDNA molecule was performed by a template-switch adaptor with 12 random nucleotides. TCRdb redid the calling of the 5' RACE reads with MiXCR, one entry per CDR3 protein. This table holds approximately 1,700,000 distinct CDR3 sequences, around 42% found once. The length of the CDR3 is 16 residues. V lost 4 bases, J lost 7 bases, and 7 bases stayed unmatched. Per germline, CDR1 SGHTA and CDR2 FQGNSA. The rearrangement uses TRBV7-2 and TRBJ2-1; TRBD2 matches 13 bases. This TCR was sampled from a human donor in good health. The sample consisted of blood. Here the CDR3 DNA reads TGTGCCAGCAGCTCACACGGGACTAGCGGGGTGAATGAGCAGTTCTTC. Translation gives CASSSHGTSGVNEQFF.